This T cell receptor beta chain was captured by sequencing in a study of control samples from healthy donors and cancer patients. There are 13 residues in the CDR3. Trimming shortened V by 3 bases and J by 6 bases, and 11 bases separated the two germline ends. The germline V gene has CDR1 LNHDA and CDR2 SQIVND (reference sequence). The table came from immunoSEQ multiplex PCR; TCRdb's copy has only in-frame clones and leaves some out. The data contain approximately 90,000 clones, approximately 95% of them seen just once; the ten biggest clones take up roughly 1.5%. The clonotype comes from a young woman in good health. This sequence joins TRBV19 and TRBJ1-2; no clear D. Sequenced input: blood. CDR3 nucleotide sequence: TGTGCCAGTAGTATCACGAGGGTGGATGGCTACACCTTC. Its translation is CASSITRVDGYTF. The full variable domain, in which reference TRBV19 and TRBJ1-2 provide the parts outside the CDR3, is DGGITQSPKYLFRKEGQNVTLSCEQNLNHDAMYWYRQDPGQGLRLIYYSQIVNDFQKGDIAEGYSVSREKKESFPLTVTSAQKNPTAFYLCASSITRVDGYTFGSGTRLTVV.